This T cell receptor (beta chain) comes out of a study of blood T cell repertoires in COVID-19. Study-wide background: COVID-19 samples from acute and convalescent phases originated in the United States, Italy and Spain. T cells, B-cell-depleted T cells, or PBMCs provided the cDNA or gDNA that served as material.

Germline V lookup: CDR1 MNHEY, CDR2 SVGAGI. The CDR3 covers 16 residues. V gave up 2 bases and J gave up 5 bases, with 15 bases separating them. As handled by the study authors: Reference gene primer amplification gave estimated nucleated cell counts. Profiling relied on immunoSEQ multiplex PCR, and the TCRdb table lists in-frame clones only, not all of them. The V and J calls and clone size come from that table; D and trimming were worked out from the DNA. Here the sample spans fewer than 200,000 clones, under 80% being singletons. Sequenced material: peripheral blood. The chain joins TRBV6-5 to TRBJ2-2; D might be TRBD1 (5 bases). This TCR was recovered from a woman older than 75 with acute or convalescent COVID-19. CDR3 protein: CASSYEGAPKTGELFF. The CDR3 coding sequence is TGTGCCAGCAGTTACGAAGGGGCGCCTAAGACCGGGGAGCTGTTTTTT.